Given below is one T cell receptor beta chain in context. The data were taken from a study of blood T cell repertoires in COVID-19. Study-wide background: Donors in the United States, Italy and Spain gave samples during acute or convalescent COVID-19. PBMCs, B-cell-depleted T cells, or T cells provided the cDNA or gDNA that made up the material.

The CDR3 totals 14 residues. Germline CDR1 and CDR2: SNHLY and FYNNEI. Trimming shortened V by 4 bases and J by 1 base, and 11 bases separated the two germline ends. Under the authors' procedure: How many nucleated cells were present was estimated from reference gene primer amplification. The table came from immunoSEQ multiplex PCR; TCRdb's copy has only in-frame clones and leaves some out. The V and J calls and clone size come from that table; D and trimming were worked out from the DNA. The table lists under 200,000 clones, more than 70% of them singletons. Sequences were obtained from peripheral blood. The TCR was taken from a man aged 40-55 years with active or convalescent COVID-19. The chain recombines TRBV2 with TRBJ2-7; D might be TRBD2 (5 bases). In DNA form, the CDR3 reads TGTGCCAGCAGTGTAGGGAGAAATTCCTACGAGCAGTACTTC. Translating gives CASSVGRNSYEQYF.